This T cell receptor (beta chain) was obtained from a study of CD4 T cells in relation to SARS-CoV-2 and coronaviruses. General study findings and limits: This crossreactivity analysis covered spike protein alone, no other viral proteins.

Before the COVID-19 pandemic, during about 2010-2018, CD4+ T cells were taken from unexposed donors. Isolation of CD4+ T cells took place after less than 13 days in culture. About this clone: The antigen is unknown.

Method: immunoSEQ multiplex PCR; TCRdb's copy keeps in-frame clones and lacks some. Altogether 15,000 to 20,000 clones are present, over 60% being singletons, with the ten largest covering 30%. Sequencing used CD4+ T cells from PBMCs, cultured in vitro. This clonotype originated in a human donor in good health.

In DNA form, the CDR3 reads TGTGCCATCTCGAAGTCGGGGGTAGCAGAGAGTGAGCAGTTCTTC. It encodes CAISKSGVAESEQFF. The V gene is TRBV19, the J gene TRBJ2-1, with D perhaps TRBD2 (6 bases). This CDR3 is 15 amino acids long. The ends were cut back, 10 bases at V and 9 bases at J, with 25 bases in the middle. From germline, CDR1 is LNHDA and CDR2 SQIVND (reference sequence).